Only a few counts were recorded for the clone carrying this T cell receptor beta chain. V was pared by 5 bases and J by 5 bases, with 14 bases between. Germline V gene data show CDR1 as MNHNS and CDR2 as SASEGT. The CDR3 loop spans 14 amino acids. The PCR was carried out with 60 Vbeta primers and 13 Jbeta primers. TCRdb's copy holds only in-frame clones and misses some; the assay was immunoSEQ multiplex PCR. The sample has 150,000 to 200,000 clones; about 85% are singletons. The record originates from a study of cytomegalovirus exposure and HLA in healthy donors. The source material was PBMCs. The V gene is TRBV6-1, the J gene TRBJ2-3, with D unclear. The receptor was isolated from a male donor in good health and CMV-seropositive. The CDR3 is CASSKAAAQDTQYF. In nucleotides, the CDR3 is TGTGCCAGCAGTAAGGCGGCGGCACAAGATACGCAGTATTTT.